A single sample is the source of the 3 T cell receptor beta chains below, sequenced in a study of T-cell memory formation after mild COVID-19. TCRdb recomputed calls from the 5' RACE reads with MiXCR, one row per CDR3 protein. The table shows some 450,000 distinct CDR3 sequences, with roughly 18% occurring only once. Sample: PBMCs or a T cell subset sorted from them (not recorded which). These receptors were taken from a man in his late teens or twenties who had mild COVID-19 (a few samples of this study predate the infection). Cell type and time point are not known.

The chain couples TRBV27 to TRBJ2-3, with D unclear. The V gene's germline CDR1 is MNHEY and CDR2 SMNVEV (reference sequence). The CDR3 length is 16 residues. Trimming stripped 0 bases from V and 1 base from J, with 11 bases between. The CDR3 loop reads CASSLSPSARTDTQYF. In DNA, the CDR3 is TGTGCCAGCAGTTTATCCCCCTCCGCGCGCACAGATACGCAGTATTTT.

The chain combines TRBV7-2 with TRBJ2-1; 8 bases are a match to TRBD2. This CDR3 spans 13 amino acids. Trimming at V came to 1 base and at J to 11 bases, leaving 4 bases not matched to a gene. The germline V gene encodes CDR1 SGHTA and CDR2 FQGNSA. The CDR3: CASSLDSSGQQFF. The CDR3 DNA is TGTGCCAGCAGCTTAGATTCTAGCGGGCAGCAGTTCTTC.

This clonotype turned up a few times. This rearrangement joins TRBV6-5 to TRBJ1-1; possibly TRBD1 for D (5 bases). V gave up 5 bases and J gave up 10 bases, with 14 bases separating them. The CDR3 is 12 amino acids. Germline-derived CDR1 and CDR2 are MNHEY and SVGAGI. CDR3 in DNA: TGTGCCAGCAGTCACCAGGACAAGGCAGCTTTCTTT. This translates into CASSHQDKAAFF.